The 30 T cell receptor beta chains in this list originate from one sample, sequenced in a study of blood T cell repertoires in COVID-19. Clones were read by immunoSEQ multiplex PCR, and TCRdb kept only the in-frame ones, dropping some. This sample has some 160,000 clones, with roughly 78% found just once. Source material: PBMCs or T cells enriched from blood (not recorded which). The receptors shown here come from a woman in her 70s in a cohort exposed to, infected with or recovered from COVID-19 (not recorded which).

The genes are TRBV29-1 and TRBJ2-7, with 7 bases lining up with TRBD1. Trimming at V came to 6 bases and at J to 2 bases, leaving 10 bases not matched to a gene. This CDR3 has 14 residues. Germline V gives CDR1 SQVTM, CDR2 ANQGSEA. The CDR3 nucleotides read TGCAGCGTGGCAAGGGACAGTACAGCCTACGAGCAGTACTTC. Translation gives CSVARDSTAYEQYF.

The CDR3 bases are TGTGCCTCTACGAGGGAATCCGGCTCCTACGAGCAGTACTTC. Translating gives CASTRESGSYEQYF. This chain joins TRBV5-4 and TRBJ2-7, with D possibly TRBD2 on 5 matching bases. CDR1 SGHNT and CDR2 YYREEE come from the germline V gene (reference sequence). The CDR3 contains 14 residues. The V end lost 10 bases, the J end lost 0 bases, and 17 bases lay between the germline ends.

This chain joins TRBV5-1 and TRBJ1-4; weak D call: TRBD1 (6 bases). The V end lost 1 base, the J end lost 3 bases, and 10 bases lay between the germline ends. Germline V gene data show CDR1 as SGHRS and CDR2 as YFSETQ. The CDR3 length is 15 residues. The CDR3 region has the DNA TGCGCCAGCAGCTTGTGGGGACAAGCTAATGAAAAACTGTTTTTT. Its translation is CASSLWGQANEKLFF.

The DNA for the CDR3 is TGTGCCACCAGCAGAGTTGGGCGGGAGGAAGAGACCCAGTACTTC. This codes for CATSRVGREEETQYF. The rearrangement joins TRBV15 to TRBJ2-5, with 8 bases lining up with TRBD2. CDR1 is LNHNV, CDR2 YYDKDF, per germline (reference sequence). The V gene end was trimmed by 1 base and the J gene end by 3 bases; junction bases not matched to a gene: 4. There are 15 residues in the CDR3.

The chain combines TRBV6-1 with TRBJ1-1, with D possibly being TRBD1 (5 bases). Trimming took 1 base from V and 3 from J, leaving 9 bases between them. CDR3 length: 14 residues. Per the germline V gene, CDR1 is MNHNS and CDR2 is SASEGT. CDR3 coding DNA: TGTGCCAGCAGTGAAGTAAGGGGCCACACTGAAGCTTTCTTT. It specifies CASSEVRGHTEAFF.

The rearrangement uses TRBV5-1 and TRBJ2-1, with 12 bases matching TRBD1. The V segment lost 1 base and the J segment 8 bases; nucleotides outside the gene matches: 7. Germline lookup yields CDR1 SGHRS and CDR2 YFSETQ. The CDR3 spans 16 residues. The CDR3 nucleotides are TGCGCCAGCAGCTTGAGGGGACAGGGGGCTGTGCATGAGCAGTTCTTC. Protein sequence: CASSLRGQGAVHEQFF.

The chain recombines TRBV18 with TRBJ1-1; possibly TRBD1 for D (6 bases). This CDR3 spans 13 amino acids. Per the germline V gene, CDR1 is KGHSH and CDR2 is LQKENI. Trimming stripped 4 bases from V and 3 bases from J, with 9 bases between. In DNA form, the CDR3 reads TGTGCCAGCTCACTTAACAGGGACACTGAAGCTTTCTTT. It codes for CASSLNRDTEAFF. Looking up the rest from reference TRBV18 and TRBJ1-1 gives the full variable domain: NAGVMQNPRHLVRRRGQEARLRCSPMKGHSHVYWYRQLPEEGLKFMVYLQKENIIDESGMPKERFSAEFPKEGPSILRIQQVVRGDSAAYFCASSLNRDTEAFFGQGTRLTVV.

The CDR3 sequence is CASSSSGIGDTGELFF. As DNA, the CDR3 is TGTGCCAGCAGTTCTAGCGGGATAGGGGACACCGGGGAGCTGTTTTTT. This chain links TRBV27 with TRBJ2-2, with 9 bases that match TRBD2. CDR1 and CDR2 from the germline V gene are MNHEY and SMNVEV (reference sequence). The CDR3 sequence is 16 residues long. After removal of 4 bases from V and 3 bases from J, the junction contained 6 bases not matched to a gene.

The chain has TRBV11-1 and TRBJ2-2; no reliable D call. The CDR3 is 15 amino acids. V lost 1 base to trimming and J lost 1 base, with 7 bases between them. The V gene's germline CDR1 is SGHAT and CDR2 FQDESV (reference sequence). The CDR3 here is CASSLVRVNTGELFF. In DNA, the CDR3 is TGTGCCAGCAGCTTAGTCCGGGTGAACACCGGGGAGCTGTTTTTT.

The rearrangement joins TRBV27 to TRBJ2-7, with D possibly matching TRBD1 (5 bases). The V end lost 3 bases, the J end lost 3 bases, and 12 bases lay between the germline ends. Germline CDR1 reads MNHEY; CDR2 reads SMNVEV (reference sequence). The CDR3 contains 14 residues. The CDR3 nucleotides are TGTGCCAGCAGTTTTTCAGGGCCCGACTACGAGCAGTACTTC. Translation gives CASSFSGPDYEQYF.

J is TRBJ2-1 and V is TRBV2, with 11 bases that match TRBD2. The CDR3 sequence is 12 residues long. Trimming removed 6 bases from V and 10 bases from J; junction bases left unmatched: 2. The germline gives CDR1 SNHLY, CDR2 FYNNEI. The DNA for the CDR3 is TGTGCCAGCAGCGGGACTAGCGGAGAGCAGTTCTTC. Amino acid sequence: CASSGTSGEQFF. Together with reference TRBV2 and TRBJ2-1, the CDR3 gives the full variable domain: EPEVTQTPSHQVTQMGQEVILRCVPISNHLYFYWYRQILGQKVEFLVSFYNNEISEKSEIFDDQFSVERPDGSNFTLKIRSTKLEDSAMYFCASSGTSGEQFFGPGTRLTVL.

This clone is a singleton in its sample. The chain joins TRBV7-3 to TRBJ2-1; TRBD2 might be the D (5 bases). The germline V gene has CDR1 SGHTA and CDR2 FQGTGA. The CDR3 is 15 residues long. Trimming pared 4 bases from V and 6 bases from J, leaving 16 bases between. For the CDR3, the DNA is TGTGCCAGCAGCTGGGGTCTGGTGGACTCCAATGAGCAGTTCTTC. Translated: CASSWGLVDSNEQFF.

The rearrangement uses TRBV7-2 and TRBJ2-3; 10 bases match TRBD2. The V gene's germline CDR1 is SGHTA and CDR2 FQGNSA. This CDR3 has 13 amino acids. Germline trimming cut 8 bases from V and 9 bases from J; bases unmatched to any gene: 8. The CDR3 loop reads CASGLADPGTQYF. Here the CDR3 DNA reads TGTGCCAGCGGACTAGCGGACCCAGGGACGCAGTATTTT.

This sequence joins TRBV30 and TRBJ1-1, with D perhaps TRBD1 (6 bases). The CDR3 is 14 amino acids. The germline gives CDR1 GTSNPN, CDR2 SVGIG (reference sequence). Trimming removed 4 bases from V and 5 bases from J, with 17 bases in between. The CDR3 DNA reads as TGTGCCTGGACCAAGGACAGATTGGGTACTGAAGCTTTCTTT. This codes for CAWTKDRLGTEAFF.

This clone was seen only once. The chain couples TRBV7-9 to TRBJ2-3, with a tentative D call TRBD2 (5 bases). From germline, CDR1 is SEHNR and CDR2 FQNEAQ (reference sequence). The CDR3 runs 15 residues. Trimming cost V 5 bases and J 5 bases, with 17 bases left between them. The CDR3 here is CASSPPGRSGDTQYF. The CDR3 nucleotides are TGTGCCAGCAGCCCCCCCGGCAGGAGCGGAGATACGCAGTATTTT.

The chain is built from TRBV29-1 and TRBJ2-3, with D possibly matching TRBD1 (6 bases). Trimming cost V 4 bases and J 5 bases, with 10 bases left between them. There are 12 residues in the CDR3. CDR1 is SQVTM, CDR2 ANQGSEA, per germline. The CDR3 DNA follows: TGCAGCGTTGTCAAAGGGGGAGATACGCAGTATTTT. It is translated as CSVVKGGDTQYF.

V is TRBV7-3 and J is TRBJ1-3, with TRBD1 matching 7 bases. J was trimmed by 4 bases and V by 4 bases; bases with no gene match: 1. CDR3 length: 13 amino acids. CDR1 is SGHTA, CDR2 FQGTGA, per germline. CDR3 amino acids: CASSSGQGNTIYF. DNA for the CDR3: TGTGCCAGCAGCTCGGGACAGGGAAACACCATATATTTT. The whole variable domain, remainder taken from reference TRBV7-3 and TRBJ1-3, is GAGVSQTPSNKVTEKGKYVELRCDPISGHTALYWYRQSLGQGPEFLIYFQGTGAADDSGLPNDRFFAVRPEGSVSTLKIQRTERGDSAVYLCASSSGQGNTIYFGEGSWLTVV.

This clone was found once. The CDR3 protein is CATSDPRGPTDTQYF. The CDR3 nucleotides read TGTGCCACCAGTGATCCCAGGGGTCCCACAGATACGCAGTATTTT. The chain uses TRBV24-1 and TRBJ2-3, with a weak D call TRBD1 (6 bases). CDR1 is KGHDR, CDR2 SFDVKD, per germline. V lost 3 bases and J lost 2, with 11 bases in between. The CDR3 is 15 amino acids.

The gene calls are TRBV7-6 and TRBJ2-1, with a possible D match to TRBD2 (6 bases). V lost 1 base and J 4 bases, leaving 14 bases between the germline ends. This CDR3 has 16 residues. CDR1 is SGHVS and CDR2 is FNYEAQ in the germline V gene. CDR3 coding DNA: TGTGCCAGCAGCTTAGGGTGGGGTAGCGGATACAATGAGCAGTTCTTC. Its translation is CASSLGWGSGYNEQFF.

The chain links TRBV7-9 to TRBJ2-1, with TRBD2 identical over 11 bases. With 4 bases clipped from V and 8 bases from J, the junction kept 7 bases outside the gene matches. The CDR3 sequence is 15 residues long. Germline V gives CDR1 SEHNR, CDR2 FQNEAQ (reference sequence). The CDR3 DNA reads TGTGCCAGCAGCTCCACTAGCGGGAGTGGGGATGAGCAGTTCTTC. Translation gives CASSSTSGSGDEQFF.

The rearrangement uses TRBV6-1 and TRBJ1-5; weak D call: TRBD1 (5 bases). The germline gives CDR1 MNHNS, CDR2 SASEGT. V lost 4 bases, J lost 0 bases, and 22 bases lay in between. CDR3 length equals 19 residues. Here the CDR3 reads CASSGRGASSGYSNQPQHF. The DNA of the CDR3 is TGTGCCAGCAGTGGGAGGGGAGCGAGCTCCGGTTATAGCAATCAGCCCCAGCATTTT.

This rearrangement joins TRBV28 to TRBJ2-1; 7 bases are a match to TRBD2. V trimming: 2 bases; J trimming: 5 bases; junction bases outside the gene matches: 9. Germline CDR1 reads MDHEN; CDR2 reads SYDVKM. The CDR3 loop spans 16 amino acids. DNA for the CDR3: TGTGCCAGCAGTTTAGGCGGCGGGAGTGGCCACAATGAGCAGTTCTTC. Its protein product is CASSLGGGSGHNEQFF.

The V gene is TRBV5-1, the J gene TRBJ1-5; no reliable D call. The CDR3 is 13 amino acids. V lost 5 bases, J lost 0 bases, and 6 bases lay in between. Looked up from germline, CDR1 is SGHRS and CDR2 is YFSETQ. The CDR3 nucleotides read TGCGCCAGCAGAGCGGGTAGCAATCAGCCCCAGCATTTT. Residues: CASRAGSNQPQHF. Full variable domain (outside the CDR3, taken from reference TRBV5-1 and TRBJ1-5): KAGVTQTPRYLIKTRGQQVTLSCSPISGHRSVSWYQQTPGQGLQFLFEYFSETQRNKGNFPGRFSGRQFSNSRSEMNVSTLELGDSALYLCASRAGSNQPQHFGDGTRLSIL.

The chain is built from TRBV27 and TRBJ2-1; 7 bases line up with TRBD1. The CDR3 covers 15 residues. The V gene end was trimmed by 7 bases and the J gene end by 0 bases; junction bases not matched to a gene: 6. CDR1 and CDR2 from the germline V gene are MNHEY and SMNVEV (reference sequence). The chain's CDR3 is CASTSGQSSYNEQFF. Here the CDR3 DNA reads TGTGCCAGCACCTCGGGACAGAGCTCCTACAATGAGCAGTTCTTC.

This clone has only one observation. This rearrangement joins TRBV5-1 to TRBJ2-5, with 7 bases identical to TRBD1. The V and J ends lost 2 bases and 3 bases, in that order; junction bases with no gene match: 7. Germline V lookup: CDR1 SGHRS, CDR2 YFSETQ. CDR3 length: 15 residues. The CDR3 bases are TGCGCCAGCAGCTTCGGCAGGGGGATGGAAGAGACCCAGTACTTC. Encoded protein: CASSFGRGMEETQYF.

This clone is a singleton in its sample. This chain links TRBV7-8 with TRBJ2-2; D call uncertain. V was trimmed by 5 bases and J by 7 bases, leaving 8 bases between them. The CDR3 loop spans 12 amino acids. Germline V gene lookup returns CDR1 SGHVS and CDR2 FQNEAQ. In DNA form, the CDR3 reads TGTGCCAGCAGCCCGTACAGCGGGGAGCTGTTTTTT. It encodes CASSPYSGELFF.

The rearrangement links TRBV7-2 to TRBJ2-7, with TRBD2 matching over 9 bases. Trimming cost V 1 base and J 0 bases; bases outside gene matches: 1. CDR1 and CDR2 from the germline V gene are SGHTA and FQGNSA. CDR3 length equals 15 residues. CDR3: CASSLGSGSSYEQYF. The DNA for the CDR3 is TGTGCCAGCAGCTTAGGTAGCGGGAGCTCCTACGAGCAGTACTTC. Combining the CDR3 with reference TRBV7-2 and TRBJ2-7 gives the whole variable domain GAGVSQSPSNKVTEKGKDVELRCDPISGHTALYWYRQSLGQGLEFLIYFQGNSAPDKSGLPSDRFSAERTGGSVSTLTIQRTQQEDSAVYLCASSLGSGSSYEQYFGPGTRLTVT.

In the case of this clone: An end of the junction differs from the germline gene, which may be a read error. The chain uses TRBV4-1 and TRBJ2-7; 13 bases are a match to TRBD2. The CDR3 has 20 residues. In germline, CDR1 is MGHRA, CDR2 YSYEKL. The CDR3 DNA reads TGCGTCAGCAGCCAAGATCCGGGTCGGACTAGCGGGAGTATCGGGCACGAGCAGTACTTC. Protein sequence: CVSSQDPGRTSGSIGHEQYF.

V gene TRBV5-4 combines with J gene TRBJ2-3; D remains unclear. From germline, CDR1 is SGHNT and CDR2 YYREEE (reference sequence). V shed 0 bases and J shed 2 bases, with 10 bases lying between them. The CDR3 contains 15 residues. CDR3 region: CASSLVRGDTDTQYF. The CDR3 coding sequence is TGTGCCAGCAGCTTGGTCCGTGGAGACACAGATACGCAGTATTTT.

A single count supports this clone. This chain connects TRBV9 to TRBJ2-7, with a weak D call TRBD2 (6 bases). The V end was cut by 0 bases, the J end by 2 bases, with 12 bases between. Per the germline V gene, CDR1 is SGDLS and CDR2 is YYNGEE. This CDR3 spans 15 amino acids. The CDR3 coding sequence is TGTGCCAGCAGCGTAGAACGGGGAGGCCCCTACGAGCAGTACTTC. Translated, it gives CASSVERGGPYEQYF.